These 20 T cell receptor beta chains were all obtained from the same sample, sequenced in a study of neurological immune-mediated disorders. Each CDR3 protein is one row after TCRdb ran MiXCR on the 5' RACE reads. The data hold tens of thousands of distinct CDR3 sequences, with nearly 6.5% observed a single time. The sequenced sample was CD4+ T cells from blood. The receptors were gathered from a woman aged 40 to 50 in good health.

This clonotype was detected ten times or more. Written as DNA, the CDR3 is TGTGCCAGCTCACCCGATCAAGAGACCCAGTACTTC. It specifies CASSPDQETQYF. V usage is TRBV18 and J usage is TRBJ2-5; D gene ambiguous. CDR1 is KGHSH and CDR2 is LQKENI in the germline V gene. CDR3 length: 12 amino acids. V lost 3 bases and J 2 bases, leaving 4 bases between the germline ends. Full variable domain (rest looked up from reference TRBV18 and TRBJ2-5): NAGVMQNPRHLVRRRGQEARLRCSPMKGHSHVYWYRQLPEEGLKFMVYLQKENIIDESGMPKERFSAEFPKEGPSILRIQQVVRGDSAAYFCASSPDQETQYFGPGTRLLVL.

This clonotype was observed at least ten times. This chain joins TRBV18 and TRBJ2-7, with TRBD1 as a possible D gene (5 bases). The CDR3 runs to 19 residues. Per the germline V gene, CDR1 is KGHSH and CDR2 is LQKENI. Trimming shortened V by 4 bases and J by 2 bases, and 27 bases separated the two germline ends. CDR3 bases: TGTGCCAGCTCACGGGTCAGAAAGGAAGGTGTAGGGGAAACCTACGAGCAGTACTTC. Encoded protein: CASSRVRKEGVGETYEQYF.

This clonotype was picked up many times. The CDR3 DNA follows: TGTGCCAGCAGCTTAGGCGGGACAGGTGGTCAGCCCCAGCATTTT. This gives the protein CASSLGGTGGQPQHF. The V gene is TRBV7-9, the J gene TRBJ1-5, with 8 bases identical to TRBD1. V lost 1 base, J lost 6 bases, and 5 bases stayed unmatched. The germline V gene has CDR1 SEHNR and CDR2 FQNEAQ (reference sequence). The CDR3 length is 15 residues. Together with reference TRBV7-9 and TRBJ1-5, the CDR3 gives the full variable domain: DTGVSQNPRHKITKRGQNVTFRCDPISEHNRLYWYRQTLGQGPEFLTYFQNEAQLEKSRLLSDRFSAERPKGSFSTLEIQRTEQGDSAMYLCASSLGGTGGQPQHFGDGTRLSIL.

This chain links TRBV6-5 with TRBJ1-1; D ambiguous. Germline assignment: CDR1 MNHEY and CDR2 SVGAGI. V shed 2 bases and J shed 0 bases, with 13 bases lying between them. The CDR3 is made up of 16 amino acids. Here the CDR3 DNA reads TGTGCCAGCAGTTACGAGGGAAGGGTAATGAACACTGAAGCTTTCTTT. It translates to CASSYEGRVMNTEAFF.

This clonotype came up many times. The gene calls are TRBV18 and TRBJ1-1; 7 nucleotides match TRBD1. Looked up from germline, CDR1 is KGHSH and CDR2 is LQKENI. The CDR3 sequence is 14 residues long. J was trimmed by 7 bases and V by 4 bases; bases with no gene match: 9. The CDR3 sequence: CASSQMTGNGEAFF. The CDR3 DNA is TGTGCCAGCTCACAGATGACAGGGAATGGTGAAGCTTTCTTT.

This clonotype has at least ten counts. The CDR3 region is CSARDGRREAGEQFF. DNA of the CDR3: TGCAGTGCTAGAGACGGACGGCGGGAGGCGGGTGAGCAGTTCTTC. This chain uses TRBV20-1 with TRBJ2-1; TRBD2 matches 8 bases. Germline values: CDR1 DFQATT, CDR2 SNEGSKA (reference sequence). The CDR3 runs to 15 residues. V dropped 0 bases and J dropped 9; count of bases not matched to a gene: 10.

At least ten counts were recorded for this clonotype. The genes are TRBV6-6 and TRBJ1-5; perhaps TRBD1 as D (6 bases). Germline V gene lookup returns CDR1 MNHNY and CDR2 SVGAGI (reference sequence). V was clipped by 5 bases and J by 5 bases, with 13 bases between them. This CDR3 is 14 amino acids long. CDR3 protein: CASSPPGEYQPQHF. In nucleotides, the CDR3 is TGTGCCAGCAGTCCACCAGGGGAGTATCAGCCCCAGCATTTT.

This clonotype was recorded many times. The V call is TRBV10-3, the J call TRBJ2-7, with TRBD1 as a possible D gene (6 bases). V was shortened by 6 bases and J by 3 bases, with 15 bases between the two germline ends. Germline V gene lookup returns CDR1 ENHRY and CDR2 SYGVKD. The CDR3 runs 14 residues. The CDR3 loop reads CAIRADRSLYEQYF. The DNA of the CDR3 is TGTGCCATCAGAGCCGACAGGAGCCTCTACGAGCAGTACTTC.

This clonotype was seen repeatedly, ten times or more. The rearrangement uses TRBV20-1 and TRBJ1-2; weak D call: TRBD1 (5 bases). Germline CDR1 and CDR2: DFQATT and SNEGSKA (reference sequence). The CDR3 spans 15 residues. The V gene lost 0 bases and the J gene lost 2 bases, with 13 bases spanning the gap. In DNA form, the CDR3 reads TGCAGTGCTAGAGAACACGGGGGAAACAACTATGGCTACACCTTC. Its translation is CSAREHGGNNYGYTF.

There are many counts of this clonotype. This rearrangement joins TRBV27 to TRBJ2-7; 10 bases map to TRBD1. V lost 5 bases and J lost 2; bases outside the gene matches: 6. This CDR3 has 15 amino acids. Germline V gene sequence: CDR1 MNHEY, CDR2 SMNVEV (reference sequence). The CDR3 is CASSLRDRGPYEQYF. CDR3 nucleotide sequence: TGTGCCAGCAGTCTGCGGGACAGGGGCCCCTACGAGCAGTACTTC.

The table lists this clonotype with many counts. The CDR3 DNA reads as TGCAGTGCTAAGAACCTTCTCAGGAGGAGGGTTAGCAATCAGCCCCAGCATTTT. Amino acids: CSAKNLLRRRVSNQPQHF. V gene TRBV20-1 combines with J gene TRBJ1-5, with D uncertain. V was clipped by 4 bases and J by 0 bases, with 22 bases between them. Germline CDR1 is DFQATT and CDR2 is SNEGSKA (reference sequence). CDR3 length: 18 amino acids.

This clonotype came up many times. This chain joins TRBV4-1 and TRBJ2-7, with TRBD2 identical over 10 bases. Unmatched junction bases numbered 4, after V lost 3 bases and J lost 2 bases. Germline assignment: CDR1 MGHRA and CDR2 YSYEKL. The CDR3 consists of 15 residues. The CDR3 loop reads CASSQGLAMTYEQYF. As DNA, the CDR3 is TGCGCCAGCAGCCAGGGACTAGCGATGACCTACGAGCAGTACTTC.

This clonotype was recorded at least ten times. At one of its ends the junction is not consistent with the germline gene, which may arise from a read error. This chain uses TRBV20-1 with TRBJ2-1, with no clear D. CDR1 and CDR2 (germline): DFQATT, SNEGSKA (reference sequence). This CDR3 is 12 amino acids long. The DNA of the CDR3 is TGCAGTGCTAGTAGGTCCTACGATGAGCAGTTCTTC. Its protein product is CSASRSYDEQFF.

This clonotype was recorded many times. J is TRBJ1-2 and V is TRBV14, with 8 positions matching TRBD1. This CDR3 is 15 amino acids long. Germline-derived CDR1 and CDR2 are SGHDN and FVKESK. V trimming: 4 bases; J trimming: 7 bases; junction bases outside the gene matches: 11. The CDR3 region is CASSLTGTGRFGYTF. CDR3 coding DNA: TGTGCCAGCAGCCTCACCGGGACAGGAAGATTTGGCTACACCTTC.

This clonotype has at least ten counts. The CDR3 protein is CASSQDRRDTQYF. The CDR3 bases are TGTGCCAGCAGCCAAGATCGAAGAGATACGCAGTATTTT. The chain has TRBV4-2 and TRBJ2-3, with D unclear. The CDR3 sequence is 13 residues long. The germline V and J ends were trimmed by 0 bases and 5 bases, with 6 bases remaining between them. Germline assignment: CDR1 LGHNA and CDR2 YNFKEQ.

There are many counts of this clonotype. The chain combines TRBV20-1 with TRBJ2-7; perhaps TRBD1 as D (5 bases). V gave up 5 bases and J gave up 2 bases, with 10 bases separating them. This CDR3 is 12 amino acids long. CDR1 and CDR2 (germline): DFQATT, SNEGSKA (reference sequence). DNA of the CDR3: TGCAGTGCTTTGGGCAGGGCCTACGAGCAGTACTTC. Translation: CSALGRAYEQYF.

This clonotype was seen many times. The genes are TRBV20-1 and TRBJ2-7, with 8 bases identical to TRBD2. The CDR3 has 14 residues. Germline loops: CDR1 DFQATT, CDR2 SNEGSKA (reference sequence). The ends lost 0 bases at V and 5 bases at J; junction bases unmatched: 6. CDR3 DNA sequence: TGCAGTGCTAGAGATTGGCGGGGGGCCCACGAGCAGTACTTC. The encoded protein is CSARDWRGAHEQYF.

At least ten counts were recorded for this clonotype. The genes are TRBV20-1 and TRBJ1-3; no definite D call. Per the germline V gene, CDR1 is DFQATT and CDR2 is SNEGSKA (reference sequence). Trimming removed 2 bases from V and 0 bases from J, with 8 bases in between. CDR3 length: 14 residues. Written as DNA, the CDR3 is TGCAGTGCTAGAAACGTTTACTCTGGAAACACCATATATTTT. Encoded protein: CSARNVYSGNTIYF.

V is TRBV29-1 and J is TRBJ2-7, with 8 bases identical to TRBD1. Trimming cost V 4 bases and J 0 bases; bases outside gene matches: 5. Per germline, CDR1 SQVTM and CDR2 ANQGSEA. The CDR3 consists of 14 residues. CDR3 protein: CSVALTGDSYEQYF. CDR3 DNA sequence: TGCAGCGTTGCGCTGACAGGGGACTCCTACGAGCAGTACTTC.

Ten or more counts support this clonotype. The chain combines TRBV6-5 with TRBJ2-1; 13 bases are shared with TRBD2. Losses at the gene ends were 5 bases for V and 3 bases for J; bases not matched to a gene: 4. Germline assignment: CDR1 MNHEY and CDR2 SVGAGI. CDR3 length: 16 amino acids. CDR3: CASSPRLAGGYNEQFF. The CDR3 DNA sequence: TGTGCCAGCAGTCCTAGACTAGCGGGAGGCTACAATGAGCAGTTCTTC.